A single sample is the source of the 21 T cell receptor beta chains below, sequenced in a study of blood T cells in healthy people across ages. Sample-barcoded 5' priming and a J-beta primer mix drove a second PCR of roughly 7 to 11 cycles. In TCRdb, the 5' RACE reads were re-called with MiXCR into one record per CDR3 protein. The table records around 1.1 million distinct CDR3 sequences, 30% to 40% of them present only once. What was sequenced was blood. The receptors originated from a man younger than 35 in good health.

The table lists this clonotype with many counts. The chain has TRBV13 and TRBJ2-7; TRBD2 is a possible D gene (6 bases). With 1 base removed from V and 6 bases from J, the gap between germline ends came to 7 bases. The CDR3 sequence is 12 residues long. In germline, CDR1 is PRHDT, CDR2 FYEKMQ (reference sequence). CDR3 bases: TGTGCCAGCAGCTTAGAGGAGGGCGAGCAGTACTTC. This gives the protein CASSLEEGEQYF.

This clonotype has a handful of counts. The rearrangement uses TRBV28 and TRBJ1-1; D possibly corresponds to TRBD1 (5 bases). The CDR3 is 10 residues long. The germline gives CDR1 MDHEN, CDR2 SYDVKM. V dropped 7 bases and J dropped 8 bases, with 8 bases sitting between them. In nucleotides, the CDR3 is TGTGCCAGCATAAGGGACGAAGCTTTCTTT. It translates to CASIRDEAFF.

This clonotype has more than one count but fewer than ten. This sequence joins TRBV10-3 and TRBJ2-3; D gene uncertain. The germline V gene has CDR1 ENHRY and CDR2 SYGVKD. V lost 0 bases and J 5 bases, leaving 9 bases between the germline ends. The CDR3 runs to 14 residues. CDR3 amino acids: CAISESTALDTQYF. In DNA, the CDR3 is TGTGCCATCAGTGAGTCGACGGCTTTAGATACGCAGTATTTT.

The J gene is TRBJ1-6, the V gene TRBV20-1; 9 bases align to TRBD1. V was pared by 4 bases and J by 6 bases, with 10 bases of the junction left unmatched. CDR3 length equals 16 residues. Germline assignment: CDR1 DFQATT and CDR2 SNEGSKA (reference sequence). CDR3 region: CSANHLQGQGNSPLHF. CDR3 sequence (DNA): TGCAGTGCTAACCATTTACAGGGACAGGGTAATTCACCCCTCCACTTT.

This sequence joins TRBV7-9 and TRBJ2-1; either TRBD1 or TRBD2 may fit D (6 bases each). Per germline, CDR1 SEHNR and CDR2 FQNEAQ (reference sequence). Trimming cost V 6 bases and J 1 base, with 13 bases left between them. CDR3 length equals 15 residues. CDR3 residues: CASREGGQSYNEQFF. The CDR3 bases are TGTGCCAGCAGAGAGGGGGGCCAGTCCTACAATGAGCAGTTCTTC. Combining the CDR3 with reference TRBV7-9 and TRBJ2-1 gives the whole variable domain DTGVSQNPRHKITKRGQNVTFRCDPISEHNRLYWYRQTLGQGPEFLTYFQNEAQLEKSRLLSDRFSAERPKGSFSTLEIQRTEQGDSAMYLCASREGGQSYNEQFFGPGTRLTVL.

There are a few counts of this clonotype. The chain joins TRBV20-1 to TRBJ1-6; D uncertain. In germline, CDR1 is DFQATT, CDR2 SNEGSKA (reference sequence). The CDR3 runs 14 residues. Between the trimmed V and J ends, which lost 3 bases and 7 bases, there was a span of 13 bases. CDR3 nucleotide sequence: TGCAGTGCTAGTCCAGTGGCAGAAAATTCACCCCTCCACTTT. Its protein is CSASPVAENSPLHF.

The chain recombines TRBV28 with TRBJ2-5; D possibly corresponds to TRBD1 (6 bases). V shed 3 bases and J shed 1 base, with 15 bases lying between them. CDR3 length: 16 residues. Germline V gene sequence: CDR1 MDHEN, CDR2 SYDVKM. The CDR3 DNA is TGTGCCAGCAGTTTGTTGAGTTTGGACAGCCAAGAGACCCAGTACTTC. Protein: CASSLLSLDSQETQYF.

The chain carries TRBV20-1 and TRBJ2-3; the match to TRBD2 covers 7 bases. CDR1 is DFQATT, CDR2 SNEGSKA, per germline (reference sequence). Trimming cost V 3 bases and J 3 bases; bases outside gene matches: 12. This CDR3 contains 16 residues. CDR3 coding DNA: TGCAGTGCTAGGGGACTGGGACTAACCGATACAGATACGCAGTATTTT. Amino acids: CSARGLGLTDTDTQYF.

The chain has TRBV14 and TRBJ2-7; 10 nucleotides agree with TRBD2. The germline V gene has CDR1 SGHDN and CDR2 FVKESK. After removal of 1 base from V and 0 bases from J, the junction contained 9 bases not matched to a gene. This CDR3 has 18 residues. Here the CDR3 DNA reads TGTGCCAGCAGCCAAGGTCTATTCGGGACTAGCGACTCCTACGAGCAGTACTTC. Protein: CASSQGLFGTSDSYEQYF.

This chain connects TRBV10-3 to TRBJ2-2; D may be TRBD2 (5 bases). The V gene lost 4 bases and the J gene lost 3 bases, with 9 bases spanning the gap. The CDR3 sequence is 14 residues long. Per the germline V gene, CDR1 is ENHRY and CDR2 is SYGVKD. CDR3 in amino acids: CAISGGLDTGELFF. CDR3 in DNA: TGTGCCATCAGTGGAGGACTGGACACCGGGGAGCTGTTTTTT.

This chain joins TRBV3-1 and TRBJ1-2, with a possible D match to TRBD1 (6 bases). This CDR3 has 14 residues. The germline V gene encodes CDR1 LGHDT and CDR2 YNNKEL (reference sequence). The V gene lost 0 bases and the J gene lost 3 bases, with 8 bases spanning the gap. The CDR3 reads CASSQEDSDYGYTF. The CDR3 coding sequence is TGTGCCAGCAGCCAAGAGGACAGCGACTATGGCTACACCTTC.

The chain links TRBV27 to TRBJ1-2; 7 nucleotides match TRBD1. The CDR3 totals 13 residues. CDR1 is MNHEY and CDR2 is SMNVEV in the germline V gene (reference sequence). The ends lost 6 bases at V and 7 bases at J; junction bases unmatched: 8. The CDR3 is CASRQQGSTGYTF. DNA of the CDR3: TGTGCCAGCAGACAACAGGGGTCAACTGGCTACACCTTC.

This clonotype was observed a handful of times. DNA of the CDR3: TGTGCCAGCAGTCCCAGGTGGCTTTATGGCTACACCTTC. Translating gives CASSPRWLYGYTF. The rearrangement uses TRBV6-6 and TRBJ1-2; D uncertain. Germline CDR1 reads MNHNY; CDR2 reads SVGAGI (reference sequence). The CDR3 has 13 residues. Trimming stripped 5 bases from V and 5 bases from J, with 12 bases between.

In its sample, this clonotype was seen a few times. The V call is TRBV20-1, the J call TRBJ2-1; a possible D gene is TRBD2 (6 bases). Germline V gene lookup returns CDR1 DFQATT and CDR2 SNEGSKA (reference sequence). Trimming stripped 6 bases from V and 0 bases from J, with 12 bases between. This CDR3 comprises 14 residues. This chain's CDR3 is CSAREDNSYNEQFF. DNA of the CDR3: TGCAGTGCCAGGGAGGACAACTCCTACAATGAGCAGTTCTTC.

V usage is TRBV5-1 and J usage is TRBJ2-7; 8 positions agree with TRBD2. Losses at the gene ends were 2 bases for V and 7 bases for J; bases not matched to a gene: 11. The CDR3 loop spans 15 amino acids. Per the germline V gene, CDR1 is SGHRS and CDR2 is YFSETQ. The CDR3 here is CASSLPGLEGNEQYF. Here the CDR3 DNA reads TGCGCCAGCAGCTTACCGGGACTAGAAGGCAATGAGCAGTACTTC. The full variable domain, completed using reference TRBV5-1 and TRBJ2-7, is KAGVTQTPRYLIKTRGQQVTLSCSPISGHRSVSWYQQTPGQGLQFLFEYFSETQRNKGNFPGRFSGRQFSNSRSEMNVSTLELGDSALYLCASSLPGLEGNEQYFGPGTRLTVT.

This clonotype has a handful of counts. Written as DNA, the CDR3 is TGCGCCAGCAGCCAGGCCTACCGGGACAGGGGAACAGGCTACAATGAGCAGTTCTTC. It codes for CASSQAYRDRGTGYNEQFF. J is TRBJ2-1 and V is TRBV4-3; TRBD1 agrees at 10 bases. Trimming removed 3 bases from V and 3 bases from J; junction bases left unmatched: 14. CDR1 LGHNA and CDR2 YSLEER come from the germline V gene. CDR3 length equals 19 residues.

This rearrangement joins TRBV9 to TRBJ2-3, with D tentatively TRBD1 (6 bases). The CDR3 contains 14 residues. Per germline, CDR1 SGDLS and CDR2 YYNGEE. Trimming removed 1 base from V and 2 bases from J, with 8 bases in between. The CDR3, as DNA: TGTGCCAGCAGCGTAAGGACAGTCACAGATACGCAGTATTTT. Translation: CASSVRTVTDTQYF.

In its sample, this clonotype was seen a few times. V and J are TRBV6-1 and TRBJ1-2, with 8 bases fitting TRBD1. Germline trimming cut 7 bases from V and 10 bases from J; bases unmatched to any gene: 8. The length of the CDR3 is 12 residues. Germline values: CDR1 MNHNS, CDR2 SASEGT. The CDR3 here is CASTETGVVYTF. The CDR3 DNA reads TGTGCCAGCACCGAGACAGGGGTTGTCTACACCTTC.

Here the CDR3 reads CASSRDKEGGSNQPQHF. CDR3 sequence (DNA): TGTGCCAGCAGCCGGGACAAAGAGGGTGGTAGCAATCAGCCCCAGCATTTT. This chain joins TRBV5-5 and TRBJ1-5; a possible D gene is TRBD1 (6 bases). Germline CDR1 and CDR2: SGHKS and YYEKEE (reference sequence). V dropped 4 bases and J dropped 0 bases, with 17 bases sitting between them. The CDR3 has 17 residues.

A note on this clonotype: The germline gene is not matched at one end of the junction; a read error may be the cause. This chain joins TRBV5-5 and TRBJ2-3; 8 positions agree with TRBD1. Germline CDR1 SGHKS, CDR2 YYEKEE (reference sequence). This CDR3 region has 14 residues. CDR3 sequence: CASNLTGGTDTQYF. The DNA for the CDR3 is TGTGCCAGCAACTTGACAGGGGGCACAGATACGCAGTATTTT.

Many counts were recorded for this clonotype. Being one base from a much bigger clone, this may be a read error. The V gene is TRBV9, the J gene TRBJ1-1; possible D gene TRBD1, 6 bases. V lost 2 bases and J lost 0, with 8 bases in between. The CDR3 consists of 14 residues. CDR1 SGDLS and CDR2 YYNGEE come from the germline V gene. In DNA form, the CDR3 reads TGTGCCAGCAGCGTTAGGGGGATGAACACTGAAGCTTTCTTT. This encodes CASSVRGMNTEAFF.